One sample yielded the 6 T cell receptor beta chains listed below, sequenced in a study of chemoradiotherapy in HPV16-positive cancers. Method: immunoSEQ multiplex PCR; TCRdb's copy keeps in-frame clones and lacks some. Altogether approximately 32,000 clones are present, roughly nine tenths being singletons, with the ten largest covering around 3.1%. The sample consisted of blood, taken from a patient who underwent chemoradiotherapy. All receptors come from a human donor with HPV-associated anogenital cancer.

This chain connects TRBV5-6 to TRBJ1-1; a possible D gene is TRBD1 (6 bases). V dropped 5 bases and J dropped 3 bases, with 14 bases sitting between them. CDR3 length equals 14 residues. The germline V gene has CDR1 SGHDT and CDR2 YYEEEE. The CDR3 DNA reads TGTGCCAGCAGTTTCAGGGGAGTAGACACTGAAGCTTTCTTT. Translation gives CASSFRGVDTEAFF. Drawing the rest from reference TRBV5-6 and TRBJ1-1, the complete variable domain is DAGVTQSPTHLIKTRGQQVTLRCSPKSGHDTVSWYQQALGQGPQFIFQYYEEEERQRGNFPDRFSGHQFPNYSSELNVNALLLGDSALYLCASSFRGVDTEAFFGQGTRLTVV.

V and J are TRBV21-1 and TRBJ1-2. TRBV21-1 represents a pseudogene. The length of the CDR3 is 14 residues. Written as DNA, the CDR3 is TGTGCCAGCAGCAAAGGTTGGGGAAACTATGGCTACACCTTC. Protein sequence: CASSKGWGNYGYTF.

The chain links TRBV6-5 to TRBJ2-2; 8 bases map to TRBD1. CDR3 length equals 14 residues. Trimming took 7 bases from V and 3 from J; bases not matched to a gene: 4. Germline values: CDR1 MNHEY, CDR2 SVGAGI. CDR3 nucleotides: TGTGCCAGCACCAGACAGGGGTACACCGGGGAGCTGTTTTTT. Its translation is CASTRQGYTGELFF.

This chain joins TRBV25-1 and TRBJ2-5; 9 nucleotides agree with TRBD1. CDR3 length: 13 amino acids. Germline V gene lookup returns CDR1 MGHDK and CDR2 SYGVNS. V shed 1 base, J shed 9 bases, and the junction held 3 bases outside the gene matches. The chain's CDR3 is CASSELTGGAQYF. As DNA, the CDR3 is TGTGCCAGCAGTGAATTGACAGGGGGAGCCCAGTACTTC.

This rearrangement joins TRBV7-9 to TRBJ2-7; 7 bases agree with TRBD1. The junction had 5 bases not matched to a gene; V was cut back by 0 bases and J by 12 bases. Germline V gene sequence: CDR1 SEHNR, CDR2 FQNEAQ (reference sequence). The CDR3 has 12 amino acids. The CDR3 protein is CASSLATGSPYF. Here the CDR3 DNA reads TGTGCCAGCAGCTTAGCGACAGGGTCCCCGTACTTC. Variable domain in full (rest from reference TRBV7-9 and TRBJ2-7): DTGVSQNPRHKITKRGQNVTFRCDPISEHNRLYWYRQTLGQGPEFLTYFQNEAQLEKSRLLSDRFSAERPKGSFSTLEIQRTEQGDSAMYLCASSLATGSPYFGPGTRLTVT.

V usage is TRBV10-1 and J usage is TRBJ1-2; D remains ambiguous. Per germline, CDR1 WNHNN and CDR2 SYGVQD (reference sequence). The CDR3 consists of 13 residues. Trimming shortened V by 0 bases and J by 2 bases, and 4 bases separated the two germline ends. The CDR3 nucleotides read TGCGCCAGCAGTGAGTCCGGAAACTATGGCTACACCTTC. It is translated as CASSESGNYGYTF.